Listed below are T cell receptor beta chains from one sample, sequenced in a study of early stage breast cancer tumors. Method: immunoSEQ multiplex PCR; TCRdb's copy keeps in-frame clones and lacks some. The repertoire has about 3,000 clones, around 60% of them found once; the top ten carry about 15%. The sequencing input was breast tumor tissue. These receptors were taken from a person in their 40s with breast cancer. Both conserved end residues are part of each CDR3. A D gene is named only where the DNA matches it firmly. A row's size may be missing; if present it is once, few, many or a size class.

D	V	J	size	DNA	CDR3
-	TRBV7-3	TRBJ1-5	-	TGTGCCAGCAGCTTAGAGGGAGGAATTGGGCCCCAGCATTTT	CASSLEGGIGPQHF
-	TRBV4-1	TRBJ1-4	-	TGCGCCAGCAGTCGGACAGTTGGGTCTGAAAAACTGTTTTTT	CASSRTVGSEKLFF
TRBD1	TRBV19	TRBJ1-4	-	TGTGCCAGTACCCTCACCTCGACAGGGGGAGGCGAAAAACTGTTTTTT	CASTLTSTGGGEKLFF
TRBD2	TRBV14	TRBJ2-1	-	TGTGCCAGCAGCCCCCTTAGCGGGAGGGGGACCTACAATGAGCAGTTCTTC	CASSPLSGRGTYNEQFF
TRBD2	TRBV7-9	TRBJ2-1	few	TGTGCCAGCAGCTTAGCGACTAGCGGCGACTACAATGAGCAGTTCTTC	CASSLATSGDYNEQFF
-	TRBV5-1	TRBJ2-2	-	TGCGCCAGCAGCTTGGACAGACTCCCGAACACCGGGGAGCTGTTTTTT	CASSLDRLPNTGELFF
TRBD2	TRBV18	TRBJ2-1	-	TGTGCCAGCTCACCACAGGGCGGTTATGTGAGACTAGCGGGAGTATCAATCCTTTACAATGAGCAGTTCTTC	CASSPQGGYVRLAGVSILYNEQFF
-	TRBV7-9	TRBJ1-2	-	TGTGCCAGCAGCTTAGTAGGGGCAGACAAGACAACTCACTATGGCTACACCTTC	CASSLVGADKTTHYGYTF
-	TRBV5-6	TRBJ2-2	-	TGTGCCAGCAGCTCCTTGGTAGGGGAGCTGTTTTTT	CASSSLVGELFF
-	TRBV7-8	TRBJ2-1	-	TGTGCCAGCAGCTTAGAGGTTGCTGCGACTTTTTACAATGAGCAGTTCTTC	CASSLEVAATFYNEQFF
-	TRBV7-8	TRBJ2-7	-	TGTGCCAGCAGCTTAGCCAGCAGGGGCACCTACGAGCAGTACTTC	CASSLASRGTYEQYF
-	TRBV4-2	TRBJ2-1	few	TGTGCCAGCAGCCAGGACTATAACAATGAGCAGTTCTTC	CASSQDYNNEQFF
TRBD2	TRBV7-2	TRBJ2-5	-	TGTGCCAGCAGCTTTAGCGGGAGGGGGGGGACCCAGTACTTC	CASSFSGRGGTQYF
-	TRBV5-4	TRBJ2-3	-	TGTGCCAGCAGCTTGGGCGCAACACTATTCACAGATACGCAGTATTTT	CASSLGATLFTDTQYF
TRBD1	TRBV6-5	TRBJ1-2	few	TGTGCCAGCAGAATGACAGGGACTAACTATGGCTACACCTTC	CASRMTGTNYGYTF
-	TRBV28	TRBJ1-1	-	TGTGCCAGCAGTTTAGGGGACGGTGAAGCTTTCTTT	CASSLGDGEAFF
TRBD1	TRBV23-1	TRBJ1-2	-	TGCGCCAGCAGTCAATCACCGACAGGGAGGGATGGCTACACCTTC	CASSQSPTGRDGYTF
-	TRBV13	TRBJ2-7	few	TGTGCCAGCAGCTTTGGGGGGATTGGTTATGAGCAGTACTTC	CASSFGGIGYEQYF
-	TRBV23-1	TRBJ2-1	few	TGCGCCAGCAGTCAATCGTTTTTCTACAATGAGCAGTTCTTC	CASSQSFFYNEQFF
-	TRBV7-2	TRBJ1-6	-	TGTGCCAGCAGCTTACACCGACCGGGACGAAATTCACCCCTCCACTTT	CASSLHRPGRNSPLHF
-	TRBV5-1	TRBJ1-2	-	TGCGCCAGCAGCTTAAGGACGGGGGGCGCGGGAGGCTACACCTTC	CASSLRTGGAGGYTF
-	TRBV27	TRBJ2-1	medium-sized	TGTGCCAGCAGTTGGGTGGCAGGGACTTACAATGAGCAGTTCTTC	CASSWVAGTYNEQFF
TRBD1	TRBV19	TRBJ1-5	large	TGTGCCAGTAGTCTTGGGACAGGCTTCAATCAGCCCCAGCATTTT	CASSLGTGFNQPQHF
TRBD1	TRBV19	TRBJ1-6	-	TGTGCCAGTAGTGCGCTAACTACAGGGGATTCACCCCTCCACTTT	CASSALTTGDSPLHF
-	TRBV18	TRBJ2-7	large	TGTGCCAGCTCACCGGAGGCGCTGACCATCTACGAGCAGTACTTC	CASSPEALTIYEQYF
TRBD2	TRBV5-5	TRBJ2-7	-	TGTGCCAGCAGCGAAGGACTAGCGGGCCTTCTCTCCTCCTACGAGCAGTACTTC	CASSEGLAGLLSSYEQYF
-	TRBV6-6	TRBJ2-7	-	TGTGCCAGCAGTTACGGTAGCGCCGGGGGCGAGCAGTACTTC	CASSYGSAGGEQYF
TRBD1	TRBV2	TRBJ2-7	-	TGTGCCAGCAGTGTAAGGACAGGCAACGTCGAGCAGTACTTC	CASSVRTGNVEQYF
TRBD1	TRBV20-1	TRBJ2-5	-	TGCAGTGCAATACAGGGGGAGACCCAGTACTTC	CSAIQGETQYF
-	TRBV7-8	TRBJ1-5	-	TGTGCCAGCAGCTTAAATGGACAGCCCAATCAGCCCCAGCATTTT	CASSLNGQPNQPQHF
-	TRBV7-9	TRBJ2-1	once	TGTGCCAGCAGCTTAAGGGGGTCCTACAATGAGCAGTTCTTC	CASSLRGSYNEQFF
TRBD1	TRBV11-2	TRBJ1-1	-	TGTGCCAGCAGCTACCGGACAGGGGCTGAAGCTTTCTTT	CASSYRTGAEAFF
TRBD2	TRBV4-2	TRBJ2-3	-	TGTGCCAGCAGCCAAGATGCGGGGGGAGGTGGCACAGATACGCAGTATTTT	CASSQDAGGGGTDTQYF
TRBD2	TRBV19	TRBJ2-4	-	TGTGCCAGTAGTAATTTAGGGACTAGATTCAACATTCAGTACTTC	CASSNLGTRFNIQYF
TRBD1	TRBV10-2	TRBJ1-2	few	TGCGCCAGCAGTCTCAATTACAGGGGAAGAGATGGCTACACCTTC	CASSLNYRGRDGYTF
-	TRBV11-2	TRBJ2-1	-	TGTGCCAGCAGCTCTCTAGTAAACGGACCTGACAATGAGCAGTTCTTC	CASSSLVNGPDNEQFF
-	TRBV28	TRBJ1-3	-	TGTGCCAGCCGGGACTATGTCTCCTCTGGAAACACCATATATTTT	CASRDYVSSGNTIYF
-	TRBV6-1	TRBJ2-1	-	TGTGCCAGCAACCCTGGAGTGGGCTCCTACAATGAGCAGTTCTTC	CASNPGVGSYNEQFF
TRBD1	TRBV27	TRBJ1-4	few	TGTGCCAGCAGTTCCCGGGACAGGGATGAAAAACTGTTTTTT	CASSSRDRDEKLFF
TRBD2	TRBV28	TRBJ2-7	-	TGTGCCAGCAGCCCGACTAGCGGGAGTTCCTACGAGCAGTACTTC	CASSPTSGSSYEQYF
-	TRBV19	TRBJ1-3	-	TGTGCCAGTAGTATACCGGTGGAAGGAAGGGGAAACACCATATATTTT	CASSIPVEGRGNTIYF
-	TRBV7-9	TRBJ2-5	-	TGTGCCAGCAGCTTAGGGGGTCAAATACAAGAGACCCAGTACTTC	CASSLGGQIQETQYF
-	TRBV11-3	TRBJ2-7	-	TGTGCCAGCAGCTTATACGGGAGTGACTACGAGCAGTACTTC	CASSLYGSDYEQYF
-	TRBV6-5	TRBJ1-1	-	TGTGCCAGCAGTTACGACAGGTACACTGAAGCTTTCTTT	CASSYDRYTEAFF
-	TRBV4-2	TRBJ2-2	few	TGTGCCAGCAGCCAAGATAGGAGGACCGGGGAGCTGTTTTTT	CASSQDRRTGELFF
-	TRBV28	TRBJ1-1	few	TGTGCCAGCAGTTTATCCTTTACAGGTGACACTGAAGCTTTCTTT	CASSLSFTGDTEAFF
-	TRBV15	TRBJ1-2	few	TGTGCCACCAGCAGAGATCGGGACTTTAGCTATGGCTACACCTTC	CATSRDRDFSYGYTF
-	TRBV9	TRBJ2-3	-	TGTGCCAGCAGCGTAGCTACACTGGGCACAGATACGCAGTATTTT	CASSVATLGTDTQYF
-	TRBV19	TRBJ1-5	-	TGTGCCAGTAGTATTCCGCACGGACCAAATCAGCCCCAGCATTTT	CASSIPHGPNQPQHF
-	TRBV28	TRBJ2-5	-	TGTGCCAGCAGTGACCGACTAGTGGAGACCCAGTACTTC	CASSDRLVETQYF
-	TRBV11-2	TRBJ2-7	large	TGTGCCAGCAGCCTTCGGACTAATGAGCAGTACTTC	CASSLRTNEQYF
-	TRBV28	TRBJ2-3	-	TGTGCCAGCAGTTTAGAGGGAGGAGGGACAGATACGCAGTATTTT	CASSLEGGGTDTQYF
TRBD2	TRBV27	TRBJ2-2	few	TGTGCCAGCAAGGCGACTAGCGGCCTCACCGGGGAGCTGTTTTTT	CASKATSGLTGELFF
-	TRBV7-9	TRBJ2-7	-	TGTGCCAGCAGCTTCGGACAGAGGCCTCTCGAGCAGTACTTC	CASSFGQRPLEQYF